A selection of T cell receptor beta chains follows, all from one sample in a study of blood T cell repertoires in COVID-19. Data came from immunoSEQ multiplex PCR; TCRdb stores just in-frame clones and leaves some out. The sample carries around 120,000 clones, around 86% recorded once. Sequenced material: peripheral blood. These receptor sequences come from a woman in her sixties or seventies with acute or convalescent COVID-19. The CDR3 runs from the conserved cysteine through the conserved F or W. D genes are given only for firm matches. The size entry is marked missing in some rows and otherwise reads once, few, many or a size class.

size: .; D: TRBD2; V: TRBV7-9; J: TRBJ2-1; CDR3: CASNPTSGGENEQFF; DNA: TGTGCCAGCAACCCGACTAGCGGGGGGGAAAATGAGCAGTTCTTC
size: .; D: TRBD2; V: TRBV28; J: TRBJ2-3; CDR3: CASVTSGTDTQYF; DNA: TGTGCCAGCGTGACTAGCGGCACAGATACGCAGTATTTT
size: .; D: .; V: TRBV29-1; J: TRBJ1-2; CDR3: CSVEGGTHYGYTF; DNA: TGCAGCGTTGAAGGGGGCACCCACTATGGCTACACCTTC
size: once; D: .; V: TRBV6-1; J: TRBJ1-5; CDR3: CASSEQGNQPQHF; DNA: TGTGCCAGCAGTGAGCAGGGAAATCAGCCCCAGCATTTT
size: .; D: .; V: TRBV6-1; J: TRBJ2-4; CDR3: CASSERRNQGFGAKNIQYF; DNA: TGTGCCAGCAGTGAAAGGAGAAACCAGGGGTTCGGGGCCAAAAACATTCAGTACTTC
size: .; D: .; V: TRBV28; J: TRBJ2-5; CDR3: CASKIGGARETQYF; DNA: TGTGCCAGCAAAATAGGGGGGGCCCGGGAGACCCAGTACTTC
size: few; D: .; V: TRBV25-1; J: TRBJ1-3; CDR3: CASTPGIGNTIYF; DNA: TGTGCCAGCACCCCAGGTATTGGAAACACCATATATTTT
size: .; D: .; V: TRBV12-5; J: TRBJ1-5; CDR3: CASGRRGLGASQPQHF; DNA: TGTGCTAGTGGCCGGAGAGGCTTGGGTGCATCGCAGCCCCAGCATTTT
size: .; D: .; V: TRBV3-1/TRBV3-2; J: TRBJ1-5; CDR3: CASSQGEAQPQHF; DNA: TGTGCCAGCAGCCAAGGTGAGGCCCAGCCCCAGCATTTT
size: .; D: TRBD2; V: TRBV11-3; J: TRBJ2-1; CDR3: CASSLGLAGGNEQFF; DNA: TGTGCCAGCAGCTTAGGGTTAGCGGGGGGCAATGAGCAGTTCTTC
size: .; D: .; V: TRBV7-2; J: TRBJ2-5; CDR3: CASSTRGAEETQYF; DNA: TGTGCCAGCAGCACTCGGGGGGCGGAAGAGACCCAGTACTTC
size: .; D: .; V: TRBV2; J: TRBJ1-1; CDR3: CASSEYRYTEAFF; DNA: TGTGCCAGCAGTGAATACCGGTACACTGAAGCTTTCTTT
size: .; D: .; V: TRBV6-4; J: TRBJ2-4; CDR3: CASSYPGLPPAKNIQYF; DNA: TGTGCCAGCAGTTACCCGGGACTCCCACCAGCCAAAAACATTCAGTACTTC
size: .; D: .; V: TRBV5-6; J: TRBJ1-6; CDR3: CASSTGGQYNSPLHF; DNA: TGTGCCAGCAGCACCGGGGGGCAGTATAATTCACCCCTCCACTTT
size: .; D: .; V: TRBV19; J: TRBJ1-2; CDR3: CASSHPQGNYGYTF; DNA: TGTGCCAGTAGCCACCCCCAGGGGAACTATGGCTACACCTTC
size: once; D: .; V: TRBV18; J: TRBJ1-4; CDR3: CASSPETGSDEKLFF; DNA: TGTGCCAGCTCACCAGAAACAGGGTCGGATGAAAAACTGTTTTTT
size: medium-sized; D: TRBD1; V: TRBV27; J: TRBJ2-3; CDR3: CASSYGGTGSYTQYF; DNA: TGTGCCAGCAGTTATGGAGGGACAGGGTCCTATACGCAGTATTTT
size: once; D: TRBD1; V: TRBV12-5; J: TRBJ2-7; CDR3: CASGLVVGQGPHEQYF; DNA: TGTGCTAGTGGTTTGGTAGTGGGACAGGGTCCCCACGAGCAGTACTTC
size: .; D: .; V: TRBV6-1; J: TRBJ1-3; CDR3: CASSERLSSGNTIYF; DNA: TGTGCCAGCAGTGAACGACTCAGCTCTGGAAACACCATATATTTT
size: .; D: .; V: TRBV5-4; J: TRBJ2-7; CDR3: CASRPRQGPYEQYF; DNA: TGTGCCAGCAGACCTCGGCAGGGGCCCTACGAGCAGTACTTC
size: .; D: .; V: TRBV10-3; J: TRBJ1-2; CDR3: CAISESTTTFYGYTF; DNA: TGTGCCATCAGTGAGTCCACCACGACATTCTATGGCTACACCTTC
size: few; D: .; V: TRBV6-7; J: TRBJ2-7; CDR3: CATPFVGSTPTNEQYF; DNA: TGTGCCACCCCGTTCGTTGGGAGCACGCCAACGAACGAGCAGTACTTC
size: .; D: TRBD1; V: TRBV27; J: TRBJ2-7; CDR3: CASRTATGGYEQYF; DNA: TGTGCCAGCAGGACCGCGACAGGGGGATACGAGCAGTACTTC
size: .; D: .; V: TRBV5-1; J: TRBJ1-1; CDR3: CASGSQLNTEAFF; DNA: TGCGCCAGCGGTTCGCAGTTGAACACTGAAGCTTTCTTT
size: .; D: TRBD1; V: TRBV6-1; J: TRBJ1-6; CDR3: CASSHGQGSNSPLHF; DNA: TGTGCCAGCAGTCACGGACAGGGCTCTAATTCACCCCTCCACTTT
size: .; D: TRBD1; V: TRBV28; J: TRBJ1-6; CDR3: CASSWERDRATKPLHF; DNA: TGTGCCAGCAGTTGGGAAAGGGACAGGGCTACCAAACCCCTCCACTTT
size: .; D: .; V: TRBV6-5; J: TRBJ1-2; CDR3: CASTPRGVGYGYTF; DNA: TGTGCCAGCACCCCACGGGGGGTGGGGTATGGCTACACCTTC
size: .; D: .; V: TRBV5-4; J: TRBJ2-5; CDR3: CASSFDQETQYF; DNA: TGTGCCAGCAGCTTCGACCAAGAGACCCAGTACTTC
size: .; D: .; V: TRBV29-1; J: TRBJ2-7; CDR3: CSVRGIHTYEQYF; DNA: TGCAGCGTTCGGGGGATCCACACCTACGAGCAGTACTTC
size: .; D: .; V: TRBV7-8; J: TRBJ2-7; CDR3: CASSPRQSNDEQYF; DNA: TGTGCCAGCAGCCCCCGACAGTCCAACGACGAGCAGTACTTC
size: .; D: .; V: TRBV2; J: TRBJ2-1; CDR3: CASKPGGNEQFF; DNA: TGTGCCAGCAAACCCGGGGGCAATGAGCAGTTCTTC
size: .; D: TRBD2; V: TRBV7-3; J: TRBJ2-1; CDR3: CASSLTPTSGGAREQFF; DNA: TGTGCCAGCAGCTTAACCCCGACTAGCGGGGGGGCCCGAGAGCAGTTCTTC
size: .; D: .; V: TRBV10-1; J: TRBJ2-5; CDR3: CASSRGQETQYF; DNA: TGCGCCAGCAGCAGGGGCCAAGAGACCCAGTACTTC